This T cell receptor (beta chain) appears in the sequencing data of a study of blood T cell repertoires in COVID-19. Overall study: Sites across the United States, Italy and Spain contributed samples from acute and convalescent COVID-19. T cells, B-cell-depleted T cells, or PBMCs supplied cDNA or gDNA.

In the original workflow: Estimates of nucleated cell counts were drawn from the amplification of reference gene primers. Some clones are missing from TCRdb's copy, which holds only in-frame ones; the method was immunoSEQ multiplex PCR. V and J calls and clone size follow that table, whereas D and trimming were derived from the DNA. This sample yields 45,000 to 65,000 clones, of which approximately 80% are seen a single time; around 43% belongs to the top ten. The CDR3 covers 13 residues. The V gene lost 5 bases and the J gene lost 0 bases, with 7 bases spanning the gap. The germline gives CDR1 SGHTA, CDR2 FQGTGA.

The sequence came from a man aged 65 to 79 with active or convalescent COVID-19. Sequencing input: peripheral blood. The rearrangement links TRBV7-3 to TRBJ1-1; D is ambiguous. CDR3 DNA sequence: TGTGCCAGCAGCGCGAACGTGAACACTGAAGCTTTCTTT. As protein: CASSANVNTEAFF.